This entry is about one TCR beta chain. As yet, its antigen is unknown. This specimen belongs to a study of early stage breast cancer tumors. Broader study findings: Bulk DNA sequencing of unsorted cells missed chain pairing and markers.

This CDR3 is built from 14 residues. Germline V gene sequence: CDR1 SGHTA, CDR2 FQGNSA. Between the trimmed V and J ends, which lost 6 bases and 1 base, there was a span of 13 bases. TCRdb keeps only in-frame clones here, not all; method: immunoSEQ multiplex PCR. The table records around 13,000 clones, 79% of them present only once. The rearrangement uses TRBV7-2 and TRBJ2-7; D is possibly TRBD2 (5 bases). The sample comprised normal breast tissue next to the tumor. The clonotype was recovered from a person aged 50-59 years with breast cancer. The CDR3 loop is CASSRLASSYEQYF. The CDR3 nucleotides are TGTGCCAGCAGTCGGTTAGCGTCTTCCTACGAGCAGTACTTC.